Listed below are T cell receptor beta chains from one sample, sequenced in a study of CD4+ T cells in melanoma. Method: immunoSEQ multiplex PCR; TCRdb's copy keeps in-frame clones and lacks some. The repertoire has 140,000 or so clones, roughly 91% of them found once; the top ten carry 1.5% to 1.9%. These receptors all come from a human donor with melanoma. CDR3s include the opening cysteine and the closing phenylalanine or tryptophan. D genes are given only for firm matches. The size field is filled for only some rows; it gives once, few, many or a size class.

clone_size	v_call	d_call	j_call	cdr3_aa	cdr3_nt
once	TRBV30	.	TRBJ1-6	CAWSSEFGSPLHF	TGTGCCTGGAGCTCGGAGTTCGGTTCACCCCTCCACTTT
.	TRBV18	.	TRBJ2-7	CASSPGHLTYEQYF	TGTGCCAGCTCACCGGGACACTTAACCTACGAGCAGTACTTC
.	TRBV11-1	.	TRBJ2-2	CASSPRARGRLGELFF	TGTGCCAGCAGCCCCCGGGCGCGCGGGCGCCTCGGGGAGCTGTTTTTT
.	TRBV29-1	.	TRBJ1-3	CSVTDSGGNTIYF	TGCAGCGTGACCGATTCAGGAGGAAACACCATATATTTT
once	TRBV7-3	.	TRBJ1-1	CASSFTGRGTEAFF	TGTGCCAGCAGCTTTACGGGTCGGGGTACTGAAGCTTTCTTT
.	TRBV18	TRBD1	TRBJ1-5	CASSAGQGVRDQPQHF	TGTGCCAGCTCAGCGGGACAGGGAGTTAGAGATCAGCCCCAGCATTTT
.	TRBV6-5	TRBD2	TRBJ2-5	CASTSPGGSKETQYF	TGTGCCAGCACTTCACCGGGGGGGTCCAAAGAGACCCAGTACTTC
.	TRBV10-3	.	TRBJ2-3	CAISGQAYTQYF	TGTGCCATCAGTGGTCAGGCTTATACGCAGTATTTT
.	TRBV7-3	TRBD1	TRBJ2-3	CASSTTGPDTQYF	TGTGCCAGCAGCACGACAGGGCCAGATACGCAGTATTTT
.	TRBV13	.	TRBJ1-3	CASSSGTNSGNTIYF	TGTGCCAGCAGCTCCGGGACAAACTCTGGAAACACCATATATTTT
.	TRBV5-1	.	TRBJ1-4	CASRDGEKLFF	TGCGCCAGCAGGGATGGTGAAAAACTGTTTTTT
.	TRBV6-5	.	TRBJ2-1	CASSRTEDTYEQFF	TGTGCCAGCAGTCGGACCGAGGACACATATGAGCAGTTCTTC
.	TRBV5-1	TRBD1	TRBJ1-1	CASSPTGSNTEAFF	TGCGCCAGCAGCCCGACAGGGTCCAACACTGAAGCTTTCTTT
.	TRBV27	TRBD1	TRBJ2-3	CASSQKQGSPTDTQYF	TGTGCCAGCAGCCAGAAACAGGGGTCCCCCACAGATACGCAGTATTTT
.	TRBV29-1	.	TRBJ1-3	CSVEDRLGNTIYF	TGCAGCGTTGAAGATCGGTTGGGAAACACCATATATTTT
.	TRBV6-1	TRBD1	TRBJ1-2	CASSETGGRMGYTF	TGTGCCAGCAGTGAGACAGGGGGCCGGATGGGCTACACCTTC
.	TRBV7-2	.	TRBJ2-3	CASSLGLVTDTQYF	TGTGCCAGCAGCTTAGGGCTTGTCACAGATACGCAGTATTTT
.	TRBV6-1	TRBD1	TRBJ1-3	CASSPSGTAKNTIYF	TGTGCCAGCAGCCCCTCTGGGACAGCGAAAAACACCATATATTTT
.	TRBV7-2	.	TRBJ2-5	CASSRPPETQYF	TGTGCCAGCAGCCGACCGCCAGAGACCCAGTACTTC
.	TRBV30	TRBD1	TRBJ1-5	CAWSASTGTGILRGNQPQHF	TGTGCCTGGAGTGCTTCCACCGGGACAGGTATACTCAGGGGCAATCAGCCCCAGCATTTT
.	TRBV27	.	TRBJ2-6	CASGPRGKSSPGANVLTF	TGTGCCAGCGGACCTAGAGGGAAATCCTCTCCTGGGGCCAACGTCCTGACTTTC
.	TRBV11-2	.	TRBJ2-7	CASSLTGPRYF	TGTGCCAGCAGCTTAACTGGACCCCGGTACTTC
.	TRBV11-2	TRBD2	TRBJ2-5	CASSSLAGGVKTQYF	TGTGCCAGCAGCTCCTTAGCGGGGGGGGTGAAGACCCAGTACTTC
.	TRBV5-4	.	TRBJ1-2	CASSPPERNYGYTF	TGTGCCAGCAGCCCCCCGGAACGAAACTATGGCTACACCTTC
.	TRBV2	TRBD1	TRBJ1-1	CASSEAQGGMNTEAFF	TGTGCCAGCAGTGAAGCACAGGGGGGGATGAACACTGAAGCTTTCTTT
.	TRBV10-3	.	TRBJ2-1	CAIYSGRGSYNEQFF	TGTGCCATCTACTCGGGCAGGGGCTCCTACAATGAGCAGTTCTTC
.	TRBV27	.	TRBJ1-6	CASSLLSRGDNSPLHF	TGTGCCAGCAGTTTATTATCCAGGGGAGATAATTCACCCCTCCACTTT
.	TRBV6-1	.	TRBJ1-2	CASSEAGGLGGYTF	TGTGCCAGCAGTGAAGCTGGAGGGCTGGGTGGCTACACCTTC
.	TRBV29-1	.	TRBJ1-1	CSVVVITEAFF	TGCAGCGTTGTTGTGATCACTGAAGCTTTCTTT
.	TRBV9	.	TRBJ2-5	CASSAANGGTQYF	TGTGCCAGCAGCGCAGCAAATGGAGGGACTCAGTACTTC
.	TRBV7-9	TRBD1	TRBJ2-5	CASSHPGGAVTQYF	TGTGCCAGCAGCCACCCAGGGGGCGCGGTGACCCAGTACTTC
.	TRBV7-6	.	TRBJ2-7	CASSLVRDKTYEQYF	TGTGCCAGCAGCTTAGTCCGGGACAAAACCTACGAGCAGTACTTC
once	TRBV30	.	TRBJ1-1	CAWSRGLNTEAFF	TGTGCCTGGAGCCGGGGGTTGAACACTGAAGCTTTCTTT
.	TRBV14	TRBD2	TRBJ2-5	CASNTLAGNRETQYF	TGTGCCAGCAATACACTAGCGGGTAATCGAGAGACCCAGTACTTC
.	TRBV7-6	TRBD2	TRBJ2-7	CASSLAQWGGNDEQYF	TGTGCCAGCAGCTTAGCCCAATGGGGGGGAAACGACGAGCAGTACTTC